The text below deals with one T cell receptor (beta chain). The antigen is unknown. Once extracted for a subset, genomic DNA was divided evenly among several immunoSEQ plates. Profiled with immunoSEQ multiplex PCR; TCRdb holds only in-frame clones, not every one. The sample contains 2 million to 2.5 million clones, approximately 95% of which appear only once. Memory CD4+ cells were the fraction left after CD45RA+ naive selection. The data originate from a study of shared clonotypes between healthy human individuals. This CDR3 comprises 15 residues. Deletions cut 7 bases from V and 3 bases from J, with 15 bases between. The V gene's germline CDR1 is MDHEN and CDR2 SYDVKM. Study observations and caveats: Naive subsets generally exceeded memory subsets in estimated richness.

Sequenced input: naive CD4+ T cells from PBMCs. As to subset: CD45RA+ positively selected. The chain combines TRBV28 with TRBJ1-4; a weak D match, TRBD1 (5 bases). The clonotype comes from a man between 18 and 29 years old in good health. Some clones in this sample may be carry-over from other donors' samples. CDR3 residues: CASTKRGGSNEKLFF. CDR3 bases: TGTGCCAGCACCAAGCGGGGGGGATCTAATGAAAAACTGTTTTTT.